These 2 T cell receptor beta chains came from one sample sequenced in a study of T cell responses to AZD1222 COVID-19 vaccine. The data were produced by immunoSEQ multiplex PCR, yet TCRdb's version contains in-frame clones alone and is incomplete. The table includes around 180,000 clones, roughly 87% detected once. Sequenced here: peripheral blood, sampled on day 0 of AZD1222 vaccination. These receptors originate from an adult in good health.

The CDR3 is CASSLFQGPTEAFF. The CDR3 DNA is TGTGCCAGCAGTTTATTTCAGGGACCCACTGAAGCTTTCTTT. This chain connects TRBV28 to TRBJ1-1; D may be TRBD1 (5 bases). The CDR3 spans 14 residues. Germline CDR1 reads MDHEN; CDR2 reads SYDVKM. Trimming left V 1 base short and J 4 bases short, with 10 bases between.

This clone was counted between two and nine times. This chain joins TRBV12-3 or TRBV12-4 and TRBJ1-2; D gene unclear. With 3 bases removed from V and 2 bases from J, the gap between germline ends came to 7 bases. The CDR3 covers 13 residues. In DNA form, the CDR3 reads TGTGCCAGCAGTTTTCGGGGAAACTATGGCTACACCTTC. Its protein is CASSFRGNYGYTF.